Listed here are 2 T cell receptor beta chains from one sample, sequenced in a study of cytomegalovirus exposure and HLA in healthy donors. Measured with immunoSEQ multiplex PCR; TCRdb has only the in-frame clones, and not every one. The table records about 160,000 clones, roughly nine tenths of them present only once. The sample comprised PBMCs. These receptors were collected from a woman younger than 45 in good health and CMV-seronegative.

This clone was detected only a few times. This chain uses TRBV5-1 with TRBJ2-7, with TRBD1 identical over 9 bases. V gave up 0 bases and J gave up 0 bases; unmatched junction bases: 4. Germline V lookup: CDR1 SGHRS, CDR2 YFSETQ. The CDR3 is 16 amino acids. The CDR3 is CASSLDPDRGSYEQYF. CDR3 coding DNA: TGCGCCAGCAGCTTGGATCCGGACAGGGGCTCCTACGAGCAGTACTTC.

CDR3 loop: CASSPGSGLNTEAFF. The CDR3 coding sequence is TGTGCCAGCAGCCCGGGGTCAGGGCTGAACACTGAAGCTTTCTTT. This chain connects TRBV5-5 to TRBJ1-1, with D possibly TRBD1 on 5 matching bases. The CDR3 contains 15 residues. Trimming removed 4 bases at V and 0 bases at J, with 13 bases between. From germline, CDR1 is SGHKS and CDR2 YYEKEE (reference sequence). The full variable domain, its missing parts supplied by reference TRBV5-5 and TRBJ1-1, is DAGVTQSPTHLIKTRGQQVTLRCSPISGHKSVSWYQQVLGQGPQFIFQYYEKEERGRGNFPDRFSARQFPNYSSELNVNALLLGDSALYLCASSPGSGLNTEAFFGQGTRLTVV.